The present T cell receptor (beta chain) was sequenced within a study of CD8+CD57+ T cells in acquired aplastic anemia. Germline V CDR1 and CDR2: SQVTM, ANQGSEA. The CDR3 length is 14 residues. The TCR beta profiling, which covered VDJ combination and CDR3 sequence, was carried out using genomic DNA as the template. Each CDR3 protein is one row after TCRdb ran MiXCR on the reads. The table has hundreds of thousands of distinct CDR3 sequences, just under 70% seen once. Only one count was recorded for this clonotype. A read error may produce the germline difference seen at one junction end. The sample comprised sorted CD4+, CD8+, or CD8+CD57+ T cells (not recorded which) from PBMCs. The sequence derives from a human donor in good health, serving as a control. This chain joins TRBV29-1 and TRBJ2-5, with TRBD2 matching over 10 bases. The chain's CDR3 is CSVPSSGGAETQNF. In DNA form, the CDR3 reads TGCAGCGTGCCCTCGAGCGGGGGGGCGGAGACCCAGAACTTC.